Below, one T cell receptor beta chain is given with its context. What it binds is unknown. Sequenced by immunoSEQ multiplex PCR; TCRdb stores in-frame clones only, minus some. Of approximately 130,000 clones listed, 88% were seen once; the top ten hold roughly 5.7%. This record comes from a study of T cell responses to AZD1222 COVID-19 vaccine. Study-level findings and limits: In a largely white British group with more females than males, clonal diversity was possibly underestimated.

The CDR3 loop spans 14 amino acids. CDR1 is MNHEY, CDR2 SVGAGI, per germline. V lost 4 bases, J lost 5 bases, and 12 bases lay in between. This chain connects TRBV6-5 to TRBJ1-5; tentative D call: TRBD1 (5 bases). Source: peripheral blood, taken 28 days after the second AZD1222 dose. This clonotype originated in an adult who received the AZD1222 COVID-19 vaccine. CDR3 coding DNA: TGTGCCAGCAGTTGGGACTCGGCGTATCAGCCCCAGCATTTT. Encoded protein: CASSWDSAYQPQHF.